Shown below are 9 T cell receptor beta chains from a single sample sequenced in a study of blood T cells in healthy people across ages. Combining a sample-barcoded 5' primer with a J-beta primer mix, a second PCR ran for 7 to 11 cycles. TCRdb analysed the 5' RACE reads with MiXCR anew, one entry per CDR3 protein. The sample lists 980,000 or so distinct CDR3 sequences; about 44% were seen once. Sequenced: blood. The receptors were gathered from a man younger than 40 in good health.

The chain carries TRBV7-9 and TRBJ2-1; 7 nucleotides align to TRBD2. V shed 5 bases and J 8 bases; nucleotides not matched to a gene: 18. Germline CDR1 reads SEHNR; CDR2 reads FQNEAQ (reference sequence). There are 17 residues in the CDR3. In nucleotides, the CDR3 is TGTGCCAGCAGCGGGATCCTCACGGGACTAAGACGACATGAGCAGTTCTTC. Translated, it gives CASSGILTGLRRHEQFF.

Note on this clonotype: Compared with germline, one end of the junction differs, possibly owing to a read error. The V gene is TRBV6-1, the J gene TRBJ1-2; D is perhaps TRBD1 (6 bases). The CDR3 has 15 amino acids. Germline V gene sequence: CDR1 MNHNS, CDR2 SASEGT. CDR3 sequence (DNA): TGTGCCAGCAGTGAACCGGACAGCGCTAACTATGGCTGCACCTTC. Translated, it gives CASSEPDSANYGCTF.

This rearrangement joins TRBV4-3 to TRBJ2-5, with 15 bases lining up with TRBD2. The CDR3 is made up of 20 amino acids. Germline lookup yields CDR1 LGHNA and CDR2 YSLEER. V lost 2 bases and J lost 11; bases outside the gene matches: 21. The CDR3 protein is CASSQRFGTSGGPLNNEQYF. For the CDR3, the DNA is TGCGCCAGCAGCCAAAGATTTGGGACTAGCGGGGGGCCATTAAACAATGAGCAGTACTTC.

The rearrangement uses TRBV29-1 and TRBJ2-3; perhaps TRBD2 as D (5 bases). The CDR3 extends over 12 amino acids. V was trimmed by 4 bases and J by 0 bases, leaving 5 bases between them. Germline loops: CDR1 SQVTM, CDR2 ANQGSEA. The CDR3, as DNA: TGCAGCGTTGGGACTAGCACAGATACGCAGTATTTT. Its protein is CSVGTSTDTQYF.

The CDR3: CASLLLAGAFDTQYF. CDR3 nucleotides: TGTGCCAGCCTTCTTCTAGCGGGGGCCTTCGATACGCAGTATTTT. This chain uses TRBV7-2 with TRBJ2-3; 10 nucleotides line up with TRBD2. The CDR3 consists of 15 residues. CDR1 is SGHTA, CDR2 FQGNSA, per germline. The trim removed 8 bases at V and 6 bases at J, leaving 11 bases unmatched. Looking up the rest from reference TRBV7-2 and TRBJ2-3 gives the full variable domain: GAGVSQSPSNKVTEKGKDVELRCDPISGHTALYWYRQSLGQGLEFLIYFQGNSAPDKSGLPSDRFSAERTGGSVSTLTIQRTQQEDSAVYLCASLLLAGAFDTQYFGPGTRLTVL.

The chain combines TRBV5-1 with TRBJ2-5; 10 bases fit TRBD1. The germline gives CDR1 SGHRS, CDR2 YFSETQ. The length of the CDR3 is 14 residues. V trimming: 7 bases; J trimming: 11 bases; junction bases outside the gene matches: 14. The CDR3 is CASSRGTGDNEQYF. The CDR3 DNA reads as TGCGCCAGCTCCCGTGGGACAGGGGACAATGAGCAGTACTTC. The variable domain in full, completed from reference TRBV5-1 and TRBJ2-5, reads KAGVTQTPRYLIKTRGQQVTLSCSPISGHRSVSWYQQTPGQGLQFLFEYFSETQRNKGNFPGRFSGRQFSNSRSEMNVSTLELGDSALYLCASSRGTGDNEQYFGPGTRLLVL.

The gene calls are TRBV6-1 and TRBJ1-2, with D unclear. Germline V CDR1 and CDR2: MNHNS, SASEGT. CDR3 size: 13 residues. Trimming removed 1 base at V and 7 bases at J, with 10 bases between. The CDR3 DNA reads as TGTGCCAGCAGTGAAGTGACAACTTCTGGCTACACCTTC. It codes for CASSEVTTSGYTF.

V gene TRBV7-3 combines with J gene TRBJ2-3; 16 positions match TRBD2. Trimming cost V 2 bases and J 5 bases; bases outside gene matches: 4. Germline V CDR1 and CDR2: SGHTA, FQGTGA. The CDR3 has 17 amino acids. The CDR3 protein is CASSLGTSGGGVDTQYF. In DNA form, the CDR3 reads TGTGCCAGCAGCTTAGGGACTAGCGGGGGGGGAGTAGATACGCAGTATTTT.

This clonotype has a count of ten or more. V is TRBV29-1 and J is TRBJ2-3; unclear D gene. Per the germline V gene, CDR1 is SQVTM and CDR2 is ANQGSEA. V was clipped by 3 bases and J by 4 bases, with 2 bases between them. The CDR3 length is 10 residues. CDR3 DNA sequence: TGCAGCGTTGAGTCAGATACGCAGTATTTT. It specifies CSVESDTQYF.